This TCR beta chain was captured in a study of blood T cell repertoires in COVID-19. About the research overall: T cells, B-cell-depleted T cells, or PBMCs supplied cDNA or gDNA.

Only in-frame clones appear in the TCRdb table, and some are missing; sequencing was by immunoSEQ multiplex PCR. The table lists 310,000 or so clones, approximately 90% of them singletons. Germline loops: CDR1 GTSNPN, CDR2 SVGIG (reference sequence). This CDR3 spans 15 amino acids. With 0 bases removed from V and 1 base from J, the gap between germline ends came to 12 bases. What was sequenced was peripheral blood. The receptor was derived from a woman in her twenties or thirties with COVID-19, enrolled during active disease. The chain joins TRBV30 to TRBJ1-1; D is ambiguous. The CDR3 nucleotides read TGTGCCTGGAGTGTGTGGCGGCGGGAGAACACTGAAGCTTTCTTT. This encodes CAWSVWRRENTEAFF.